These T cell receptor beta chains were read from a single sample in a study of CD8+ T cells in alopecia areata. TCRdb keeps only in-frame clones here, not all; method: immunoSEQ multiplex PCR. The sample consists of under 95,000 clones, about three quarters of them appearing once. Sample: CD8+ T cells sorted from blood, taken around week 42, from a patient treated with tofacitinib. Receptors were obtained from a human donor with alopecia areata. CDR3s include the opening cysteine and the closing phenylalanine or tryptophan. Each record gives: J gene, CDR3 length, clone size, V gene, D gene, CDR3 protein, CDR3 DNA. D genes are given only for firm matches. The listing skips clone size in some rows; elsewhere it reads once, few, many or a size class.

>TRBJ2-2|12|-|TRBV30|TRBD1
CAWRGQTGELFF
TGTGCCTGGAGGGGACAGACCGGGGAGCTGTTTTTT
>TRBJ1-2|13|-|TRBV27|-
CASSFRGAAGYTF
TGTGCCAGCAGTTTCCGGGGAGCGGCTGGCTACACCTTC
>TRBJ1-1|15|-|TRBV25-1|-
CASSEYGSPNTEAFF
TGTGCCAGCAGTGAATATGGGAGTCCGAACACTGAAGCTTTCTTT
>TRBJ2-2|16|-|TRBV5-6|-
CASSLWAQGGTGELFF
TGTGCCAGCAGCTTGTGGGCTCAGGGAGGCACCGGGGAGCTGTTTTTT
>TRBJ2-7|11|-|TRBV5-4|-
CASSLEGTSGF
TGTGCCAGCAGCTTAGAAGGGACTTCTGGCTTC
>TRBJ2-3|14|-|TRBV9|-
CASSVRRGTDTQYF
TGTGCCAGCAGCGTGAGGAGGGGAACAGATACGCAGTATTTT
>TRBJ2-7|17|-|TRBV4-3|-
CASSQGSTGQSSYEQYF
TGCGCCAGCAGCCAAGGATCAACAGGGCAAAGCTCCTACGAGCAGTACTTC
>TRBJ2-7|14|-|TRBV4-3|-
CASSQDRMAYEQYF
TGCGCCAGCAGCCAAGATAGAATGGCCTACGAGCAGTACTTC
>TRBJ1-1|16|few|TRBV4-3|-
CASSQDQEGLNTEAFF
TGCGCCAGCAGCCAAGATCAGGAGGGACTAAACACTGAAGCTTTCTTT
>TRBJ2-2|14|-|TRBV30|TRBD2
CAWSSRDYHGELFF
TGTGCCTGGAGCTCCCGGGACTACCACGGGGAGCTGTTTTTT
>TRBJ1-5|13|-|TRBV7-8|-
CASSRYSNQPQHF
TGTGCCAGCAGTAGGTATAGCAATCAGCCCCAGCATTTT
>TRBJ1-5|15|once|TRBV2|TRBD1
CASSPGTDTNQPQHF
TGTGCCAGCAGCCCCGGGACAGACACGAATCAGCCCCAGCATTTT
>TRBJ2-3|15|-|TRBV6-4|-
CASSEEGGPTDTQYF
TGTGCCAGCAGTGAAGAGGGGGGCCCCACAGATACGCAGTATTTT
>TRBJ2-7|14|-|TRBV6-1|-
CASSVLTSTYEQYF
TGTGCCAGCAGTGTTTTAACAAGTACCTACGAGCAGTACTTC
>TRBJ1-2|14|-|TRBV6-5|-
CASSEDSWNYGYTF
TGTGCCAGCAGTGAGGACAGCTGGAACTATGGCTACACCTTC
>TRBJ1-1|12|-|TRBV28|-
CASRDRRAEAFF
TGTGCCAGCAGGGACCGCCGGGCTGAAGCTTTCTTT
>TRBJ1-1|15|-|TRBV5-5|TRBD1
CASSLGDRGGTEAFF
TGTGCCAGCAGCTTGGGGGACAGGGGAGGCACTGAAGCTTTCTTT
>TRBJ1-1|15|-|TRBV19|-
CASLSGDVENTEAFF
TGTGCCAGCCTTTCGGGGGACGTGGAAAACACTGAAGCTTTCTTT
>TRBJ2-7|15|-|TRBV7-8|TRBD1
CASSSDRGSAYEQYF
TGTGCCAGCAGCTCAGACAGGGGATCGGCCTACGAGCAGTACTTC
>TRBJ1-1|13|few|TRBV19|-
CASDLTGNTEAFF
TGTGCCAGTGACCTGACAGGCAACACTGAAGCTTTCTTT
>TRBJ2-7|16|few|TRBV6-1|-
CASSDNTKVPSYEQYF
TGTGCCAGCAGTGACAACACGAAGGTTCCCTCCTACGAGCAGTACTTC
>TRBJ1-5|15|-|TRBV11-2|-
CASSDNGEGGQPQHF
TGTGCCAGCAGCGATAACGGGGAGGGAGGGCAGCCCCAGCATTTT